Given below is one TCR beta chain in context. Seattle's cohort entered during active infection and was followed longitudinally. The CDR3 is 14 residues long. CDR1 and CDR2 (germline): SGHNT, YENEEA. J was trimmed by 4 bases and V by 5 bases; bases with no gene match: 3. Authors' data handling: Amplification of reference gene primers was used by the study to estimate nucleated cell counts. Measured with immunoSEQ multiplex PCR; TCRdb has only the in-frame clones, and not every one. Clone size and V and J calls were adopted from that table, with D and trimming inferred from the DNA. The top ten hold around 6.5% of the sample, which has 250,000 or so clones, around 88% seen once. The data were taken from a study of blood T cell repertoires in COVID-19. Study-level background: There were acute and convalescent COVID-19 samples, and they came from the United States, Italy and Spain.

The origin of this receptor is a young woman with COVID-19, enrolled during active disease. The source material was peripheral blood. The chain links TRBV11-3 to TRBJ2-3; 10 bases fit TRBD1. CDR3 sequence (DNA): TGTGCCAGCAGCCCCGGACAGGGGGCAGATACGCAGTATTTT. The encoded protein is CASSPGQGADTQYF.